The sequence of this T cell receptor beta chain was determined in a study of preoperative IRX-2 immunotherapy in early breast cancer. Germline CDR1 reads DFQATT; CDR2 reads SNEGSKA (reference sequence). Deletions cut 4 bases from V and 12 bases from J, with 12 bases between. CDR3 length equals 10 residues. Stated treatment: preoperative locoregional IRX-2 cytokine immunotherapy. Preoperative locoregional IRX-2 cytokine immunotherapy was tested in the phase Ib source study. Sequencing used immunoSEQ multiplex PCR; TCRdb keeps in-frame clones, though not all of them. Of about 43,000 clones listed, approximately 94% are singletons.

Sample: tumor tissue, taken after IRX-2 immunotherapy. The source of this sequence is a human donor with breast cancer. The genes are TRBV20-1 and TRBJ1-2; possible D gene TRBD1, 5 bases. CDR3 DNA: TGCAGTGCTATTGGGGCAGGGAACACCTTC. It translates to CSAIGAGNTF.